This is a list of T cell receptor beta chains from one sample in a study of shared clonotypes between healthy human individuals. Only in-frame clones appear in the TCRdb table, and some are missing; sequencing was by immunoSEQ multiplex PCR. This sample yields about 2.5 million clones, of which just under 95% are seen a single time; 0.37% belongs to the top ten. What was sequenced was naive CD4+ T cells from PBMCs. These receptor sequences come from a man between 18 and 29 years old in good health. Some clones in this sample may be carry-over from other donors' samples. CDR3s include the opening cysteine and the closing phenylalanine or tryptophan. The D gene is left open where the match is weak. Size values are once, few and many counts, or a class for expanded clones, and some rows have none.

V gene	D gene	J gene	clone size	CDR3 protein	CDR3 DNA
TRBV7-6	-	TRBJ1-1	-	CASSFLEPLPRYYTEAFF	TGTGCCAGCAGCTTTCTAGAACCGTTGCCCCGTTATTACACTGAAGCTTTCTTT
TRBV14	TRBD2	TRBJ2-1	-	CASSQGPAGAYNEQFF	TGTGCCAGCAGCCAAGGCCCAGCGGGAGCCTACAATGAGCAGTTCTTC
TRBV7-2	TRBD1	TRBJ1-5	-	CASSLVAGQGNQPQHF	TGTGCCAGCAGCTTAGTTGCGGGACAGGGCAATCAGCCCCAGCATTTT
TRBV11-2	TRBD1	TRBJ2-2	-	CASRAPGQGANTGELFF	TGTGCCAGCAGAGCGCCGGGACAGGGGGCGAACACCGGGGAGCTGTTTTTT
TRBV19	-	TRBJ2-7	-	CASSLNSYEQYF	TGTGCCAGTAGTTTGAACAGCTACGAGCAGTACTTC
TRBV20-1	-	TRBJ2-7	-	CSAVRVREQYF	TGCAGTGCAGTCAGGGTACGCGAGCAGTACTTC
TRBV19	-	TRBJ1-1	-	CASSSPQDGAMNTEAFF	TGTGCCAGTAGTAGCCCTCAGGATGGGGCCATGAACACTGAAGCTTTCTTT
TRBV7-9	-	TRBJ2-7	-	CASSLDPQGPLITF	TGTGCCAGCAGCTTAGACCCTCAGGGTCCCTTGATCACCTTC
TRBV6-1	-	TRBJ1-1	few	CASGTGHMNTEAFF	TGTGCCAGCGGCACGGGCCACATGAACACTGAAGCTTTCTTT
TRBV19	TRBD1	TRBJ1-1	-	CASSIRSGQGEAFF	TGTGCCAGTAGTATTAGGTCGGGACAGGGTGAAGCTTTCTTT
TRBV9	TRBD1	TRBJ2-7	-	CASSVTATGGHEQYF	TGTGCCAGCAGCGTCACCGCAACAGGGGGCCACGAGCAGTACTTC
TRBV4-1	-	TRBJ2-2	-	CASSQRGNENTGELFF	TGCGCCAGCAGCCAACGAGGAAACGAGAACACCGGGGAGCTGTTTTTT
TRBV4-2	-	TRBJ2-1	-	CASSQGFSIYNEQFF	TGTGCCAGCAGCCAGGGGTTTTCTATTTACAATGAGCAGTTCTTC
TRBV10-3	TRBD2	TRBJ2-1	-	CAISPPGLENEQFF	TGTGCCATCAGTCCACCGGGACTAGAGAATGAGCAGTTCTTC
TRBV11-2	-	TRBJ1-1	-	CASSSRDTGQGSAEAFF	TGTGCCAGCAGCTCCCGGGACACCGGTCAAGGGAGCGCTGAAGCTTTCTTT
TRBV28	-	TRBJ1-5	-	CASSLLAVGGQPQHF	TGTGCCAGCAGTTTGTTGGCGGTGGGAGGTCAGCCCCAGCATTTT
TRBV7-6	-	TRBJ1-1	-	CASSLVRGALTEAFF	TGTGCCAGCAGCTTAGTGAGGGGGGCGCTTACTGAAGCTTTCTTT
TRBV20-1	-	TRBJ1-2	-	CSARSNYGYTF	TGCAGTGCTAGAAGTAACTATGGCTACACCTTC
TRBV4-1	TRBD2	TRBJ2-2	-	CASSHVPSGENTGELFF	TGCGCCAGCAGCCATGTTCCTAGCGGGGAGAACACCGGGGAGCTGTTTTTT
TRBV27	TRBD1	TRBJ1-5	-	CASRRTGNQPQHF	TGTGCCAGCAGGCGGACAGGGAATCAGCCCCAGCATTTT
TRBV10-3	TRBD1	TRBJ2-7	once	CAISGGVGTGRHEQYF	TGTGCCATCAGTGGGGGGGTTGGGACAGGGAGGCACGAGCAGTACTTC
TRBV10-1	TRBD1	TRBJ2-7	-	CASSESTTGAYEQYF	TGCGCCAGCAGTGAGTCGACGACAGGGGCATACGAGCAGTACTTC
TRBV11-2	-	TRBJ2-1	-	CASSLSIGGFDEQFF	TGTGCCAGCAGCTTAAGTATCGGGGGCTTTGATGAGCAGTTCTTC
TRBV2	TRBD2	TRBJ2-7	-	CASSEGLASSLIYEQYF	TGTGCCAGCAGTGAGGGACTAGCGTCAAGCTTAATCTACGAGCAGTACTTC
TRBV27	TRBD1	TRBJ1-5	-	CASRLQGAAYSNQPQHF	TGTGCCAGCAGACTCCAGGGGGCCGCTTATAGCAATCAGCCCCAGCATTTT
TRBV5-1	-	TRBJ2-7	-	CASSLVRPDPYEQYF	TGCGCCAGCAGCTTGGTTCGGCCAGATCCCTACGAGCAGTACTTC
TRBV5-1	TRBD2	TRBJ2-2	-	CASSLTSGTNTGELFF	TGCGCCAGCAGCTTGACTAGCGGGACGAACACCGGGGAGCTGTTTTTT
TRBV5-4	-	TRBJ1-2	-	CASRTAGPYGYTF	TGTGCCAGCAGGACGGCAGGGCCATATGGCTACACCTTC
TRBV11-1	TRBD2	TRBJ2-7	-	CASKAGGPGEQYF	TGTGCCAGCAAGGCGGGAGGGCCCGGCGAGCAGTACTTC
TRBV28	-	TRBJ2-5	-	CASSLSAGQETQYF	TGTGCCAGCAGTTTATCGGCGGGACAAGAGACCCAGTACTTC
TRBV7-9	-	TRBJ2-5	-	CASSLVGGDQETQYF	TGTGCCAGCAGCTTAGTTGGCGGAGACCAAGAGACCCAGTACTTC
TRBV6-5	-	TRBJ1-2	-	CASRRDDPWGYTF	TGTGCCAGCAGGCGTGATGATCCTTGGGGCTACACCTTC
TRBV15	-	TRBJ2-1	once	CATSLARAGNEQFF	TGTGCCACCAGCTTGGCGAGGGCTGGGAATGAGCAGTTCTTC
TRBV28	TRBD2	TRBJ2-5	-	CASSPWASGQETQYF	TGTGCCAGCAGTCCCTGGGCTAGCGGCCAAGAGACCCAGTACTTC
TRBV5-1	-	TRBJ1-2	-	CASSLGQNYGYTF	TGCGCCAGCAGCTTGGGACAAAACTATGGCTACACCTTC
TRBV5-1	-	TRBJ2-7	-	CASSLGFGQTYEQYF	TGCGCCAGCAGCTTGGGTTTTGGGCAAACCTACGAGCAGTACTTC
TRBV19	TRBD1	TRBJ1-1	-	CASLPGGGRMNTEAFF	TGTGCCAGTTTACCAGGGGGCGGCCGCATGAACACTGAAGCTTTCTTT